The table lists the clone carrying this T cell receptor (beta chain) with a few counts. Its antigen is undetermined. The entry originates in a study of identical twins. Study-level findings and limits: Cross-sectional statistics underpinned the conclusions; the same donors were not followed. Memory repertoires lacked the insertion deficit that abundant cord blood beta clonotypes showed.

V lost 2 bases and J 4 bases, leaving 11 bases between the germline ends. In germline, CDR1 is LNHNV, CDR2 YYDKDF (reference sequence). The CDR3 runs to 15 residues. A universal primer site arose from template switching, and cDNA bore unique molecular identifiers. TCRdb recomputed calls from the 5' RACE reads with MiXCR, one row per CDR3 protein. The repertoire holds around 530,000 distinct CDR3 sequences, about 15% seen once, with less than 0.5% in the top ten. These data were also filed under a second study, of yellow fever vaccine responses in identical twins.

The J gene is TRBJ1-4, the V gene TRBV15; D is uncertain. Sequencing was performed on CD4+ T cells sorted from blood. The receptor comes from a woman younger than 30 in good health. CDR3 residues: CATSRPGGLNEKLFF. CDR3 coding DNA: TGTGCCACCAGCAGACCAGGCGGCCTTAATGAAAAACTGTTTTTT.